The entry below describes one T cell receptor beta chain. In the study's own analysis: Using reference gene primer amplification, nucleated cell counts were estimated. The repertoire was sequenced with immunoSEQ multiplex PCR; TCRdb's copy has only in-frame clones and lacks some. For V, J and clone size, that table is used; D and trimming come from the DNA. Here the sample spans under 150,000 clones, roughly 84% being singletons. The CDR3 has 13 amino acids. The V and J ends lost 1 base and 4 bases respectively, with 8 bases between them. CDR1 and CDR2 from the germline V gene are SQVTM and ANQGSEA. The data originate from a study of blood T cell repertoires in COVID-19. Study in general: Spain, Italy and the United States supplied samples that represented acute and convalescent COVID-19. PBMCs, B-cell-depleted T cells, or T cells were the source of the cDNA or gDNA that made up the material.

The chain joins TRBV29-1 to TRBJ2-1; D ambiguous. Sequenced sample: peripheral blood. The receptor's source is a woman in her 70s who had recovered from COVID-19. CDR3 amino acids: CSVEGLAYNEQFF. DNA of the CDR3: TGCAGCGTTGAAGGCTTGGCATACAATGAGCAGTTCTTC.